Below are 8 T cell receptor beta chains sequenced from a single sample in a study of blood T cell repertoires in COVID-19. Sequenced by immunoSEQ multiplex PCR; TCRdb stores in-frame clones only, minus some. The sample lists around 100,000 clones, 91% occurring once. Sequenced sample: peripheral blood. Source of these receptors: a man aged 18 to 29 with acute or convalescent COVID-19.

The chain combines TRBV30 with TRBJ2-7; D not resolved. Between the trimmed V and J ends, which lost 7 bases and 1 base, there was a span of 17 bases. CDR3 length: 14 residues. Per germline, CDR1 GTSNPN and CDR2 SVGIG (reference sequence). CDR3 DNA: TGTGCCTCACGAGGCCGTGAGAGGTCCTACGAGCAGTACTTC. Translation: CASRGRERSYEQYF. The full variable domain, its missing parts supplied by reference TRBV30 and TRBJ2-7, is SQTIHQWPATLVQPVGSPLSLECTVEGTSNPNLYWYRQAAGRGLQLLFYSVGIGQISSEVPQNLSASRPQDRQFILSSKKLLLSDSGFYLCASRGRERSYEQYFGPGTRLTVT.

The chain combines TRBV6-5 with TRBJ1-2; TRBD1 might be the D (5 bases). CDR3 size: 15 residues. The germline V and J ends were trimmed by 5 bases and 0 bases, with 13 bases remaining between them. The germline V gene encodes CDR1 MNHEY and CDR2 SVGAGI. The CDR3 DNA reads as TGTGCCAGCAGTCTACGACAGTCAGCTAACTATGGCTACACCTTC. Protein: CASSLRQSANYGYTF.

As regards this clone: At one end, the junction sequence differs from germline, possibly due to a read error. V gene TRBV24-1 combines with J gene TRBJ1-4; 9 nucleotides match TRBD1. This CDR3 region has 15 residues. The germline V gene encodes CDR1 KGHDR and CDR2 SFDVKD. CDR3 region: CATSDTGTGNEKLFF. The DNA of the CDR3 is TGTGCCACCAGTGACACCGGGACAGGGAATGAGAAACTGTTTTTT.

V usage is TRBV20-1 and J usage is TRBJ2-1; D remains ambiguous. This CDR3 has 10 residues. V gave up 5 bases and J gave up 5 bases, with 4 bases separating them. The germline gives CDR1 DFQATT, CDR2 SNEGSKA (reference sequence). The CDR3 DNA follows: TGCAGTGCTTCAAACAATGAGCAGTTCTTC. Residues: CSASNNEQFF.

The CDR3 bases are TGTGCCAGCTCAAAGACACGGGGGAACACCGGGGAGCTGTTTTTT. Protein sequence: CASSKTRGNTGELFF. The V gene is TRBV11-3, the J gene TRBJ2-2, with D possibly TRBD2 on 5 matching bases. The length of the CDR3 is 15 residues. Trimming left V 8 bases short and J 1 base short, with 14 bases between. Germline V gene data show CDR1 as SGHNT and CDR2 as YENEEA.

The V gene is TRBV3-1 (or the pseudogene TRBV3-2), the J gene TRBJ1-2, with D perhaps TRBD1 (5 bases). The germline V gene has CDR1 LGHDT and CDR2 YNNKEL (reference sequence). Trimming took off 4 bases at V and 2 bases at J, with 8 bases between the two ends. The CDR3 runs 13 residues. For the CDR3, the DNA is TGTGCCAGCAGCCCCAGGGCGAACTATGGCTACACCTTC. Translation: CASSPRANYGYTF.

The CDR3 DNA sequence: TGCGCCAGCAGAGAACTTAGCGGGAGGGCCAGGTACCAAGAGACCCAGTACTTC. Protein: CASRELSGRARYQETQYF. The chain uses TRBV5-1 and TRBJ2-5, with 11 bases aligning to TRBD2. The junction had 12 bases not matched to a gene; V was cut back by 5 bases and J by 0 bases. Looked up from germline, CDR1 is SGHRS and CDR2 is YFSETQ. This CDR3 has 18 residues.

This chain joins TRBV3-1 (or the pseudogene TRBV3-2) and TRBJ1-5; possibly TRBD1 for D (6 bases). V shed 5 bases and J shed 1 base, with 12 bases lying between them. The CDR3 is 15 amino acids. The germline V gene encodes CDR1 LGHDT and CDR2 YNNKEL (reference sequence). This CDR3 is CASSAGQLSNQPQHF. In DNA form, the CDR3 reads TGTGCCAGCAGCGCCGGACAGCTAAGCAATCAGCCCCAGCATTTT.